A selection of T cell receptor beta chains follows, all from one sample in a study of metastatic and nonmetastatic thyroid tumors. TCRdb reprocessed the PCR reads via MiXCR. The sample includes around 30,000 clones, around 16% of them seen just once. The sample taken for sequencing was blood. The receptors derive from a female donor with papillary thyroid cancer or a benign thyroid nodule (not recorded which). Some clones in this sample may be carry-over from other donors' samples. Each CDR3 is given with its conserved first and last residue. Each record gives: clone size, V gene, J gene, D gene, CDR3 DNA, CDR3 protein. The D gene is left open where the match is weak. The listing skips clone size in some rows; elsewhere it reads once, few, many or a size class.

.	TRBV4-1	TRBJ2-1	.	TGCGCCAGCAGCCAAGAGGACAGAGTGTGGGAGCAGTTCTTC	CASSQEDRVWEQFF
many	TRBV7-6	TRBJ2-1	TRBD2	TGTGCCAGCAGCCAAACTAGCGCCGCGGACAATGAGCAGTTCTTC	CASSQTSAADNEQFF
many	TRBV4-1	TRBJ1-1	.	TGCGCCAGCAGCCAGACCCCTTGGGCTGAAGCTTTCTTT	CASSQTPWAEAFF
many	TRBV5-6	TRBJ1-2	.	TGTGCCAGCAGTAAGGGGGTCGGCTACACCTTC	CASSKGVGYTF
many	TRBV12-3/TRBV12-4	TRBJ1-5	.	TGTGCCAGCAGTTCCTACGGGGACGTTAATCAGCCCCAGCATTTT	CASSSYGDVNQPQHF
medium-sized	TRBV19	TRBJ1-1	TRBD1	TGTGCCAGTAGTGCCTCAGGGGGCATGAACACTGAAGCTTTCTTT	CASSASGGMNTEAFF
many	TRBV3-1	TRBJ2-5	TRBD1	TGTGCCAGCAGCCGACAGGGGATTGAGGAGACCCAGTACTTC	CASSRQGIEETQYF
.	TRBV3-1	TRBJ2-7	TRBD2	TGTGCCAGCAGCCAATGTAGACTAGCAGACGAGCAGTACTTC	CASSQCRLADEQYF
many	TRBV9	TRBJ2-2	.	TGTGCCAGCAGCGTAGGAGCCACCGGGGAGCTGTTTTTT	CASSVGATGELFF
many	TRBV18	TRBJ1-6	TRBD1	TGTGCCAGCTCACCATTTCCGGGACAGGGTAATTCACCCCTCCACTTT	CASSPFPGQGNSPLHF
many	TRBV20-1	TRBJ2-7	TRBD1	TGCAGTGCGAGCCGGGACAGGGTCTACGAGCAGTACTTC	CSASRDRVYEQYF